These T cell receptor beta chains were read from a single sample in a study of cytomegalovirus exposure and HLA in healthy donors. This table comes from immunoSEQ multiplex PCR, and its TCRdb copy is limited to in-frame clones, with some not included. The data show approximately 280,000 clones, with roughly 90% seen just once and about 2% held by the top ten. Sequencing used PBMCs. Source of these receptors: a young woman in good health and CMV-seronegative. CDR3s include the opening cysteine and the closing phenylalanine or tryptophan. A D gene is named only where the DNA matches it firmly. Not every row has a clone size; where given, it reads once, few, many or a size class.

J gene,CDR3 length,D gene,clone size,V gene,CDR3 protein,CDR3 DNA
TRBJ2-3,15,TRBD2,-,TRBV7-3,CASSTSGGASDTQYF,TGTGCCAGCAGCACTAGCGGGGGGGCCTCAGATACGCAGTATTTT
TRBJ2-3,15,TRBD2,-,TRBV7-3,CASSSLGGDTDTQYF,TGTGCCAGCAGCTCCTTGGGGGGGGACACAGATACGCAGTATTTT
TRBJ2-7,13,TRBD1,-,TRBV19,CATAPGQLYEQYF,TGTGCCACCGCCCCGGGACAGCTCTACGAGCAGTACTTC
TRBJ1-2,15,TRBD1,-,TRBV6-5,CASSPRDRPHQGYTF,TGTGCCAGCAGTCCCCGGGACAGGCCGCATCAAGGCTACACCTTC
TRBJ2-3,18,TRBD2,-,TRBV4-2,CASSRDGTSGDLTDTQYF,TGTGCCAGCAGCCGGGACGGGACTAGCGGGGACCTCACAGATACGCAGTATTTT
TRBJ2-3,14,-,-,TRBV4-1,CASSLGGGTDTQYF,TGCGCCAGCTCTCTCGGTGGGGGGACAGATACGCAGTATTTT
TRBJ2-1,18,TRBD2,once,TRBV11-3,CASSSTPLTSGGSDEQFF,TGTGCCAGCAGCTCTACCCCCTTGACTAGCGGGGGGAGTGATGAGCAGTTCTTC
TRBJ2-7,12,-,-,TRBV4-1,CASSQPQGERYF,TGCGCCAGCAGCCAACCCCAGGGTGAGAGGTACTTC
TRBJ2-2,16,TRBD1,-,TRBV7-2,CASSLRGTVNTGELFF,TGTGCCAGCAGCTTAAGGGGGACAGTCAACACCGGGGAGCTGTTTTTT
TRBJ2-2,15,-,-,TRBV5-1,CASSSGVKGTGELFF,TGCGCCAGCAGCTCCGGGGTCAAGGGCACCGGGGAGCTGTTTTTT
TRBJ1-2,15,TRBD1,once,TRBV9,CASSAPTGGTYGYTF,TGTGCCAGCAGCGCACCTACAGGGGGCACCTATGGCTACACCTTC
TRBJ2-1,15,-,-,TRBV5-1,CASSLGSSSYNEQFF,TGCGCCAGCAGCTTGGGTAGTAGCTCCTACAATGAGCAGTTCTTC
TRBJ2-1,16,TRBD1,-,TRBV15,CATSMFGQGGDNEQFF,TGTGCCACCAGTATGTTTGGACAGGGTGGGGACAATGAGCAGTTCTTC
TRBJ2-1,15,TRBD2,-,TRBV7-6,CASSTLAGGHNEQFF,TGTGCCAGCAGCACTTTAGCGGGGGGGCATAATGAGCAGTTCTTC
TRBJ1-2,14,TRBD1,-,TRBV27,CASRITGGDYGYTF,TGTGCCAGCAGGATCACAGGGGGTGACTATGGCTACACCTTC
TRBJ2-1,14,TRBD1,-,TRBV29-1,CSVDRGGAVNEQFF,TGCAGCGTGGACAGGGGAGGAGCAGTCAATGAGCAGTTCTTC
TRBJ2-5,17,-,once,TRBV5-8,CASSFFPDRIYQETQYF,TGTGCCAGCAGCTTTTTCCCCGACAGGATATACCAAGAGACCCAGTACTTC
TRBJ2-3,16,TRBD1,-,TRBV7-9,CASSLADRGGPDTQYF,TGTGCCAGCAGCTTAGCAGACAGGGGTGGGCCAGATACGCAGTATTTT
TRBJ1-5,17,TRBD1,-,TRBV25-1,CASGTGGFWYGNQPQHF,TGTGCCAGTGGGACAGGGGGATTCTGGTATGGCAATCAGCCCCAGCATTTT
TRBJ1-1,13,-,-,TRBV10-3,CAISGGKNTEAFF,TGTGCCATCAGTGGCGGGAAGAACACTGAAGCTTTCTTT
TRBJ1-1,13,-,few,TRBV14,CASSFNWNTEAFF,TGTGCCAGCAGCTTTAATTGGAACACTGAAGCTTTCTTT
TRBJ2-7,15,TRBD1,-,TRBV6-1,CASSEPRQGSYEQYF,TGTGCCAGCAGTGAGCCCCGACAGGGTTCCTACGAGCAGTACTTC
TRBJ2-7,13,TRBD2,-,TRBV2,CAGGGGKGYEQYF,TGTGCCGGCGGCGGGGGAAAGGGATACGAGCAGTACTTC